The 2 T cell receptor beta chains presented below share a single source sample, sequenced in a study of identical twins. TCRdb called the 5' RACE reads again in MiXCR, with one record for every CDR3 protein. The profile shows some 500,000 distinct CDR3 sequences, more than 9% of them singletons. This same sample was also part of a study on yellow fever vaccine responses in identical twins.

The specimen sequenced was PBMCs. These receptor sequences come from a woman younger than 35 in good health.

This clonotype was counted only a few times. The chain recombines TRBV29-1 with TRBJ2-1; possible D gene TRBD2, 5 bases. Germline V gene sequence: CDR1 SQVTM, CDR2 ANQGSEA. This CDR3 contains 15 residues. V gave up 2 bases and J gave up 4 bases, with 15 bases separating them. The CDR3, as DNA: TGCAGCGTTGAACCCGGGGAGAACCCTTACAATGAGCAGTTCTTC. It yields the protein CSVEPGENPYNEQFF.

This rearrangement joins TRBV27 to TRBJ2-1; 8 nucleotides match TRBD1. The V gene's germline CDR1 is MNHEY and CDR2 SMNVEV (reference sequence). The J segment lost 1 base and the V segment lost 9 bases, leaving 8 bases of the junction unmatched. The CDR3 contains 15 residues. In DNA, the CDR3 is TGTGCCAGTCAGGGGGCAGGCTTATCCTACAATGAGCAGTTCTTC. This codes for CASQGAGLSYNEQFF.